This entry features one T cell receptor (beta chain) sequence. Antigen unknown. The data stem from a study of human T cells and chemical hapten exposure. Across the study: Each week of the roughly 24-week study, patients had diphenylcyclopropenone applied to the scalp. Small differences in pooled library volume mainly drove the variation in TCR yields per sample.

Findings of the study overall: While controls formed fewer of them, expanded TCRs formed significantly more large CDR3 similarity clusters. Following DPC sensitization, TCRs present above 1 in 1000 frequency showed no change.

Time point: patch test 3, about 24 weeks after DPC sensitization. Treatment specified: therapeutic diphenylcyclopropenone sensitization with weekly scalp DPC. Trimming pared 0 bases from V and 4 bases from J, leaving 19 bases between. Looked up from germline, CDR1 is DFQATT and CDR2 is SNEGSKA (reference sequence). The CDR3 contains 16 residues. TCRdb fed the RACE reads into MiXCR, producing one record per CDR3 protein. The sample lists approximately 97,000 distinct CDR3 sequences, roughly 27% occurring once. Sample: whole blood, taken in connection with sensitization to the hapten diphenylcyclopropenone (DPC). This receptor was identified in a man in his forties with alopecia areata. Some clones in this sample may be carry-over from other donors' samples. The chain couples TRBV20-1 to TRBJ2-7, with D possibly matching TRBD1 (6 bases). CDR3 sequence reads: CSARDEGQGRGYEQYF. The CDR3 DNA follows: TGCAGTGCTAGAGATGAAGGGCAGGGGCGAGGGTACGAGCAGTACTTC.